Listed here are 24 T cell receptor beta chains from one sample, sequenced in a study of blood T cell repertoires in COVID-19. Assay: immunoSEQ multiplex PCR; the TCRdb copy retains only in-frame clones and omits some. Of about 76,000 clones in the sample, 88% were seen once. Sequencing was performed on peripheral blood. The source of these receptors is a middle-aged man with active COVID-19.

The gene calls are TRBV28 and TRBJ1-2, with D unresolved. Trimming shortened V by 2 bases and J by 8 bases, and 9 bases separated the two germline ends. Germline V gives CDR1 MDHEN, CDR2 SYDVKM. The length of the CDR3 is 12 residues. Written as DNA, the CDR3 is TGTGCCAGCAGTTTAGACGAGCGAGGCTACACCTTC. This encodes CASSLDERGYTF.

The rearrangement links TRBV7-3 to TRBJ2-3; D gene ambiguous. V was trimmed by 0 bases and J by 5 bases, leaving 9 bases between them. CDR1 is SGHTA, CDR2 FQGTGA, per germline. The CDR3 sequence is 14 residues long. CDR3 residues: CASSLTLAGDTQYF. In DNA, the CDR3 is TGTGCCAGCAGCTTAACCCTGGCTGGAGATACGCAGTATTTT.

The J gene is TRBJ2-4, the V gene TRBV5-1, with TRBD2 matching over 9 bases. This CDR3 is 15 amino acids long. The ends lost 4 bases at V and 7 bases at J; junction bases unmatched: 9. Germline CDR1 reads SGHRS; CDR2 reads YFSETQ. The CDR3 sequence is CASSLSLSGGNIQYF. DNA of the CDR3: TGCGCCAGCAGCCTCTCTTTGAGCGGGGGGAACATTCAGTACTTC.

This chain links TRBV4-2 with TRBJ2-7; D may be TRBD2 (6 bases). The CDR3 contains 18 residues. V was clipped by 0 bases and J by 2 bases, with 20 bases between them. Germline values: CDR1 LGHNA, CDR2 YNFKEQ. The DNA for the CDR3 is TGTGCCAGCAGCCAAGATGGGCGAGGCTTTAGCGGTACCTACGAGCAGTACTTC. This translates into CASSQDGRGFSGTYEQYF.

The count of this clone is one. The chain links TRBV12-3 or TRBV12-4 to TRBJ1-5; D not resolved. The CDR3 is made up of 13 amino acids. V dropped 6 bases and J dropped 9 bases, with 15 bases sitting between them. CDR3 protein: CASSLDWSGPQHF. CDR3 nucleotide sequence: TGTGCCAGCAGCCTGGACTGGAGTGGGCCCCAGCATTTT.

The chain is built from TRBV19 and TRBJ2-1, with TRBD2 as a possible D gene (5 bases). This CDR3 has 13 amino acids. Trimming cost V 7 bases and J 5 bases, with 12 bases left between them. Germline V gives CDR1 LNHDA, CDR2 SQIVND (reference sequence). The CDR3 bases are TGTGCCAGTATTGCTCCGGGAAACAATGAGCAGTTCTTC. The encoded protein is CASIAPGNNEQFF.

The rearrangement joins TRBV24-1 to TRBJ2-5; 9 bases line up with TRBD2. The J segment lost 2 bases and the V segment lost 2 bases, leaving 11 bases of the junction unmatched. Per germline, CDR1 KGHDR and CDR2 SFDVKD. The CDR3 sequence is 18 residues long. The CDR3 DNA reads TGTGCCACCAGTGATTCCCGTCCAGCGGGGGGCCCACAAGAGACCCAGTACTTC. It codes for CATSDSRPAGGPQETQYF.

DNA of the CDR3: TGTGCCAGCAGCTCGACGACCGGGACAGGGGTTGGCTACACCTTC. It is translated as CASSSTTGTGVGYTF. The chain links TRBV7-2 to TRBJ1-2; TRBD1 matches at 10 bases. This CDR3 comprises 15 residues. The germline V gene encodes CDR1 SGHTA and CDR2 FQGNSA. The V and J ends lost 4 bases and 7 bases, in that order; junction bases with no gene match: 9.

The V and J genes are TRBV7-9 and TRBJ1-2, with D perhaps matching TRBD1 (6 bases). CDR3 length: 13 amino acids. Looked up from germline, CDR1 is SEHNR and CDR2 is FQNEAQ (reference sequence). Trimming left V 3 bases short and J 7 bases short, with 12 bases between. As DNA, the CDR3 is TGTGCCAGCAGCTTCTTGGCAGGGGTTGGCTACACCTTC. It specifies CASSFLAGVGYTF.

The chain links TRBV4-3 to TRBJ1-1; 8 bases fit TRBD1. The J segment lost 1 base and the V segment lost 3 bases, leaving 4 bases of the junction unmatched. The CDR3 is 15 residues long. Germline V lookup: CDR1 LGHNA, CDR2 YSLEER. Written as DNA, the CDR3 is TGCGCCAGCAGCCACAGGACAGGGAGGAACACTGAAGCTTTCTTT. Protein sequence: CASSHRTGRNTEAFF.

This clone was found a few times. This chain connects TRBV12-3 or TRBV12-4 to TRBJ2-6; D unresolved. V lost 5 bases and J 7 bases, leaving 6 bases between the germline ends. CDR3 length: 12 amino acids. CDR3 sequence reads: CASSPIANVLTF. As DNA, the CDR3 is TGTGCCAGCAGTCCAATCGCCAACGTCCTGACTTTC.

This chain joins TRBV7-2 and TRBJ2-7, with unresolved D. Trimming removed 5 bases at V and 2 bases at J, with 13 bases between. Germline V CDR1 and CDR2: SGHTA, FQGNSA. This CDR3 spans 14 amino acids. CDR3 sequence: CASSPDNGPYEQYF. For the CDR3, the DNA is TGTGCCAGCAGCCCCGATAACGGTCCCTACGAGCAGTACTTC.

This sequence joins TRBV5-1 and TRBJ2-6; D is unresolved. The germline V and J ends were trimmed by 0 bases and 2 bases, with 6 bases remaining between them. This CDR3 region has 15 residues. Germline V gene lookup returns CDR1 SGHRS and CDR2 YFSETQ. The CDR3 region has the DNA TGCGCCAGCAGCTTGGTGCCGGCTGGGGCCAACGTCCTGACTTTC. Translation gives CASSLVPAGANVLTF.

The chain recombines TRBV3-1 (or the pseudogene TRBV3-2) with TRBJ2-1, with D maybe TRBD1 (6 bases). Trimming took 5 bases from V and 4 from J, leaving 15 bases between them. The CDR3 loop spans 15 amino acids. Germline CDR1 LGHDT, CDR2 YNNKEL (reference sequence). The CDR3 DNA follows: TGTGCCAGCAGCGTCGAAAGGGGGTTTTACAATGAGCAGTTCTTC. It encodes CASSVERGFYNEQFF.

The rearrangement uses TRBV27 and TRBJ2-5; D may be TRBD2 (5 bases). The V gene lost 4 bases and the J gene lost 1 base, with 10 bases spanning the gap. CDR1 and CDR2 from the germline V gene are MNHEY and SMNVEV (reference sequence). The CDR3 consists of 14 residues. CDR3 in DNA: TGTGCCAGCAGTTCCCAGAGGGTCCAAGAGACCCAGTACTTC. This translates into CASSSQRVQETQYF.

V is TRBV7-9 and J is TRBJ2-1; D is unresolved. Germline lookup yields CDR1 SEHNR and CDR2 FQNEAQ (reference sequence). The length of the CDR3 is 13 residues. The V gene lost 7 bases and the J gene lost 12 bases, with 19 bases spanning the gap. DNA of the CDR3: TGTGCCAGCACCAATTACCCGGGTAGCTGGCAGTTCTTC. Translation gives CASTNYPGSWQFF.

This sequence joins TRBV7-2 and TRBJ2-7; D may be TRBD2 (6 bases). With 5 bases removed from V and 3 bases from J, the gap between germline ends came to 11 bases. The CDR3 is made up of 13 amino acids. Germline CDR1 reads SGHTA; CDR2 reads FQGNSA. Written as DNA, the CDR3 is TGTGCCAGCAGCCCCGCGGGGCTCTACGAGCAGTACTTC. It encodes CASSPAGLYEQYF.

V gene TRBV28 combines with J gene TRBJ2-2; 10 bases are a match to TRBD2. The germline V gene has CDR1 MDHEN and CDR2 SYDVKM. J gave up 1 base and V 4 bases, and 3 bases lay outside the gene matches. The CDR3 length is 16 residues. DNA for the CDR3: TGTGCCAGCAGTTGGACTAGCGGAGTGAACACCGGGGAGCTGTTTTTT. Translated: CASSWTSGVNTGELFF.

The CDR3 spells CASSWGVGSYNEQFF. The CDR3 DNA sequence: TGTGCCAGCAGTTGGGGGGTGGGTTCCTACAATGAGCAGTTCTTC. The chain has TRBV28 and TRBJ2-1; D might be TRBD2 (6 bases). V was shortened by 4 bases and J by 1 base, with 11 bases between the two germline ends. Per germline, CDR1 MDHEN and CDR2 SYDVKM. The CDR3 runs 15 residues.

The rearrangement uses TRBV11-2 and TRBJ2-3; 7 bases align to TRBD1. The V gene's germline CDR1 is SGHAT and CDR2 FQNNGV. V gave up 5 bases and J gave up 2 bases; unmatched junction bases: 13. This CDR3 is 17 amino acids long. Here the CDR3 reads CASSLIPGQPSTDTQYF. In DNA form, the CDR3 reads TGTGCCAGCAGCCTTATTCCGGGACAGCCATCCACAGATACGCAGTATTTT.

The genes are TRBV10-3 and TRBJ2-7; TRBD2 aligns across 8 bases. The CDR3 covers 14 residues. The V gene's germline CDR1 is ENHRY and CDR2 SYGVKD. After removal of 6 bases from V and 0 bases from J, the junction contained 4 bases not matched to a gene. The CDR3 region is CAIRGLAGSYEQYF. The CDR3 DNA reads TGTGCCATCAGAGGACTAGCCGGCTCCTACGAGCAGTACTTC.

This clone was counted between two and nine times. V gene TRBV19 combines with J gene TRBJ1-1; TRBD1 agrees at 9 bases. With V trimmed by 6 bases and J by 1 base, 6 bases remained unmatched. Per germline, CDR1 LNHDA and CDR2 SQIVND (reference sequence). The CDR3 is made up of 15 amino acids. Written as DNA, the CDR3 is TGTGCCAGTAGGAACAGGGGGCTTGGGAACACTGAAGCTTTCTTT. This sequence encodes CASRNRGLGNTEAFF.

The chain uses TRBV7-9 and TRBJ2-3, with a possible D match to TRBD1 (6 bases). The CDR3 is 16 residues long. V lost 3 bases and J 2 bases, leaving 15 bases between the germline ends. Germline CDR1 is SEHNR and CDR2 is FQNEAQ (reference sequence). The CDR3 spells CASSLGKDSFTDTQYF. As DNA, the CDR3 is TGTGCCAGCAGCTTGGGGAAGGACAGCTTCACAGATACGCAGTATTTT.

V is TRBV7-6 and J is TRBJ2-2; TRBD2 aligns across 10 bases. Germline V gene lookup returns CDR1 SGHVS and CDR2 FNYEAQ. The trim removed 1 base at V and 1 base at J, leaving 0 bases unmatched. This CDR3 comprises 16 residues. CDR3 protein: CASSLGTSGNTGELFF. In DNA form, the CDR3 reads TGTGCCAGCAGCTTAGGGACTAGCGGGAACACCGGGGAGCTGTTTTTT.